This paragraph covers one T cell receptor beta chain sequence. TCRdb keeps only in-frame clones here, not all; method: immunoSEQ multiplex PCR. The repertoire consists of some 720,000 clones, with around 87% occurring once and the leading ten covering 0.0095% to 0.011%. The sample is drawn from a study of shared T cell receptors in the human thymus. The trim removed 1 base at V and 7 bases at J, leaving 7 bases unmatched. This CDR3 comprises 16 residues. Looked up from germline, CDR1 is MNHNS and CDR2 is SASEGT. These data also featured in a second study, about human thymus T cells. That publication notes: The donor group consisted of healthy Finnish infants who were having corrective surgery for congenital heart defects. Corrective heart surgery yielded the resections from which the thymus tissue came. Related reports documented highly overlapping thymic repertoires among unrelated individuals.

The receptor was derived from a boy younger than two with a congenital heart defect. J is TRBJ2-2 and V is TRBV6-1; TRBD2 agrees at 9 bases. The sequencing sample was made of thymocytes. CDR3 bases: TGTGCCAGCAGTGAAGGGCCTAGCGGGAATGGCGGGGAGCTGTTTTTT. Its translation: CASSEGPSGNGGELFF.